The rows below give T cell receptor beta chains drawn from one sample of a study of blood T cell repertoires in COVID-19. Here immunoSEQ multiplex PCR was the method, and the copy in TCRdb shows in-frame clones only, minus some. This table has tens of thousands of clones, around 90% appearing once. Sequences were obtained from peripheral blood. The receptors shown here come from a man aged 50 or older with COVID-19, enrolled during active disease. Both conserved end residues are trimmed from each CDR3. The size of a clone is reported for some rows only, either as once, few or many, or as a class for expanded clones.

J gene: TRBJ2-1; clone size: NA; V gene: TRBV4-2; CDR3 protein: ASSQDWGLAGRGNEQF
J gene: TRBJ2-3; clone size: once; V gene: TRBV3-1/TRBV3-2; CDR3 protein: ASSQGQAASTDTQY
J gene: TRBJ1-6; clone size: NA; V gene: TRBV9; CDR3 protein: ASSVAGRGYNSPLH
J gene: TRBJ1-1; clone size: NA; V gene: TRBV29-1; CDR3 protein: SAGSMNTEAF
J gene: TRBJ2-3; clone size: NA; V gene: TRBV11-3; CDR3 protein: ASSLRTGSTTDTQY
J gene: TRBJ1-1; clone size: few; V gene: TRBV30; CDR3 protein: AWSYPGGAFRLATEAF
J gene: TRBJ2-5; clone size: NA; V gene: TRBV7-9; CDR3 protein: ASSPGLAGGLSGETQY
J gene: TRBJ2-5; clone size: NA; V gene: TRBV24-1; CDR3 protein: AIAQTGTGEETQY
J gene: TRBJ2-1; clone size: NA; V gene: TRBV7-9; CDR3 protein: ASSLGEVSIFTYNEQF
J gene: TRBJ1-6; clone size: NA; V gene: TRBV3-1/TRBV3-2; CDR3 protein: ASSQEGGLRLSPLH
J gene: TRBJ1-1; clone size: NA; V gene: TRBV5-1; CDR3 protein: ASSSNRGRAF
J gene: TRBJ2-1; clone size: NA; V gene: TRBV5-1; CDR3 protein: ASSLEGLINEQF
J gene: TRBJ1-5; clone size: NA; V gene: TRBV18; CDR3 protein: ASSFGQGGQPQH
J gene: TRBJ1-6; clone size: few; V gene: TRBV25-1; CDR3 protein: ASRKPGQNNSPLH
J gene: TRBJ1-2; clone size: NA; V gene: TRBV9; CDR3 protein: ASSVGGTKDYGYT
J gene: TRBJ2-3; clone size: NA; V gene: TRBV7-3; CDR3 protein: ASSWTSGFKDTQY
J gene: TRBJ2-2; clone size: NA; V gene: TRBV28; CDR3 protein: ASSLWGLGRGPGELF
J gene: TRBJ2-5; clone size: NA; V gene: TRBV5-1; CDR3 protein: ASSPWRTSGRRYQETQY
J gene: TRBJ1-2; clone size: NA; V gene: TRBV30; CDR3 protein: AWGLSGGYT
J gene: TRBJ2-3; clone size: NA; V gene: TRBV19; CDR3 protein: ASSAPGRIEQY
J gene: TRBJ1-5; clone size: once; V gene: TRBV2; CDR3 protein: ASKRGTGAEIYSNQPQH
J gene: TRBJ1-1; clone size: NA; V gene: TRBV5-6; CDR3 protein: ASSFQITEAF
J gene: TRBJ2-7; clone size: NA; V gene: TRBV6-1; CDR3 protein: ASSEVAWGQGLYEQY
J gene: TRBJ2-7; clone size: NA; V gene: TRBV5-1; CDR3 protein: ASSPGTSGVYEQY
J gene: TRBJ2-3; clone size: NA; V gene: TRBV4-3; CDR3 protein: ASSQLVGGTFTDTQY
J gene: TRBJ1-1; clone size: NA; V gene: TRBV2; CDR3 protein: ASSGGGANTEAF
J gene: TRBJ1-1; clone size: NA; V gene: TRBV6-5; CDR3 protein: ASSYDRRGTEAF
J gene: TRBJ2-7; clone size: NA; V gene: TRBV30; CDR3 protein: AWDSGLAGGLAYEQY
J gene: TRBJ2-7; clone size: NA; V gene: TRBV4-3; CDR3 protein: ASSQDQGAHHEQY
J gene: TRBJ1-2; clone size: once; V gene: TRBV6-2/TRBV6-3; CDR3 protein: ASSYSVPSYGYT
J gene: TRBJ1-3; clone size: NA; V gene: TRBV9; CDR3 protein: ASSVALGNTIY
J gene: TRBJ2-3; clone size: NA; V gene: TRBV7-2; CDR3 protein: ASSPRTSPITDTQY
J gene: TRBJ2-3; clone size: NA; V gene: TRBV5-6; CDR3 protein: ASNLIAGGLGADTQY
J gene: TRBJ2-7; clone size: NA; V gene: TRBV25-1; CDR3 protein: ASSEFDRFEREQY
J gene: TRBJ1-1; clone size: NA; V gene: TRBV5-1; CDR3 protein: ARIQPRDTEAF
J gene: TRBJ1-1; clone size: NA; V gene: TRBV4-3; CDR3 protein: ASSPLGGNTEAF
J gene: TRBJ2-3; clone size: NA; V gene: TRBV11-3; CDR3 protein: ASSLSGRTDTQY
J gene: TRBJ2-7; clone size: NA; V gene: TRBV5-5; CDR3 protein: ASSFQATYEQY
J gene: TRBJ2-7; clone size: NA; V gene: TRBV3-1/TRBV3-2; CDR3 protein: ASSLGLAGNAYEQY
J gene: TRBJ1-5; clone size: NA; V gene: TRBV20-1; CDR3 protein: SASGQPQH
J gene: TRBJ2-7; clone size: once; V gene: TRBV28; CDR3 protein: ASSMTGGPYEQY
J gene: TRBJ2-5; clone size: NA; V gene: TRBV28; CDR3 protein: ASSRLRNQETQY
J gene: TRBJ2-7; clone size: NA; V gene: TRBV19; CDR3 protein: ASSISSLLSYEQY
J gene: TRBJ2-1; clone size: NA; V gene: TRBV10-3; CDR3 protein: AISDLGDRGMITYNEQF
J gene: TRBJ2-7; clone size: NA; V gene: TRBV6-5; CDR3 protein: ASLLSGDRFNEQY
J gene: TRBJ2-2; clone size: NA; V gene: TRBV4-3; CDR3 protein: ASSQDLMGRLAGGDAGELF
J gene: TRBJ2-3; clone size: NA; V gene: TRBV11-2; CDR3 protein: ASSLAGTDTQY
J gene: TRBJ1-1; clone size: NA; V gene: TRBV5-1; CDR3 protein: ASSSTSGHTEAF
J gene: TRBJ2-7; clone size: NA; V gene: TRBV27; CDR3 protein: ASSLRTGLNEQY
J gene: TRBJ2-2; clone size: NA; V gene: TRBV5-1; CDR3 protein: ASSLNLGANTGELF
J gene: TRBJ2-2; clone size: NA; V gene: TRBV5-1; CDR3 protein: ASSLGQGGTGELF
J gene: TRBJ1-3; clone size: NA; V gene: TRBV2; CDR3 protein: ASSENRGRGNTIY
J gene: TRBJ2-5; clone size: NA; V gene: TRBV10-3; CDR3 protein: AISGAGGPETQY